These 5 T cell receptor beta chains share one sample of origin, sequenced in a study of blood T cell repertoires in COVID-19. Clones were sequenced by immunoSEQ multiplex PCR, and TCRdb holds only the in-frame ones, with some missing. The table lists hundreds of thousands of clones, around nine tenths of them singletons. The source material was peripheral blood. The receptors were gathered from a woman in her 70s with COVID-19, enrolled during active disease.

The chain recombines TRBV10-3 with TRBJ1-6, with D uncertain. Trimming cost V 3 bases and J 0 bases, with 9 bases left between them. The CDR3 consists of 16 residues. Germline loops: CDR1 ENHRY, CDR2 SYGVKD. The CDR3 DNA follows: TGTGCCATCAGTGATCGGTACAGCTCCTATAATTCACCCCTCCACTTT. It translates to CAISDRYSSYNSPLHF.

CDR3 nucleotides: TGTGCCAGCTCACCGATGGAGGGCGGTGGGCAGCATTTT. Translating gives CASSPMEGGGQHF. This rearrangement joins TRBV18 to TRBJ1-5; D gene uncertain. The CDR3 runs to 13 residues. Trimming pared 3 bases from V and 13 bases from J, leaving 16 bases between. Germline V gene sequence: CDR1 KGHSH, CDR2 LQKENI.

A remark on this clone: The sample holds other DNA sequences that translate to the same CDR3. The chain carries TRBV7-2 and TRBJ1-3; 11 nucleotides line up with TRBD1. This CDR3 has 15 amino acids. V lost 5 bases and J lost 3; bases outside the gene matches: 3. Germline CDR1 SGHTA, CDR2 FQGNSA. CDR3 sequence reads: CASSLGTGGGNTIYF. In nucleotides, the CDR3 is TGTGCCAGCAGCCTAGGGACAGGGGGTGGAAACACCATATATTTT.

This clone appeared a single time. The rearrangement uses TRBV20-1 and TRBJ1-2, with D unclear. V lost 5 bases to trimming and J lost 4 bases, with 8 bases between them. There are 11 residues in the CDR3. Germline CDR1 reads DFQATT; CDR2 reads SNEGSKA (reference sequence). In DNA form, the CDR3 reads TGCAGTGCTTATGAGGCCTATGGCTACACCTTC. Translated: CSAYEAYGYTF.

This clone was recorded only once. As DNA, the CDR3 is TGTGCCAGCAGCTTAGCTCTAGTGGGAGACGGCTACACCTTC. It specifies CASSLALVGDGYTF. This sequence joins TRBV7-9 and TRBJ1-2; D is ambiguous. Germline CDR1 reads SEHNR; CDR2 reads FQNEAQ (reference sequence). Between the trimmed V and J ends, which lost 0 bases and 8 bases, there was a span of 13 bases. The CDR3 runs to 14 residues.